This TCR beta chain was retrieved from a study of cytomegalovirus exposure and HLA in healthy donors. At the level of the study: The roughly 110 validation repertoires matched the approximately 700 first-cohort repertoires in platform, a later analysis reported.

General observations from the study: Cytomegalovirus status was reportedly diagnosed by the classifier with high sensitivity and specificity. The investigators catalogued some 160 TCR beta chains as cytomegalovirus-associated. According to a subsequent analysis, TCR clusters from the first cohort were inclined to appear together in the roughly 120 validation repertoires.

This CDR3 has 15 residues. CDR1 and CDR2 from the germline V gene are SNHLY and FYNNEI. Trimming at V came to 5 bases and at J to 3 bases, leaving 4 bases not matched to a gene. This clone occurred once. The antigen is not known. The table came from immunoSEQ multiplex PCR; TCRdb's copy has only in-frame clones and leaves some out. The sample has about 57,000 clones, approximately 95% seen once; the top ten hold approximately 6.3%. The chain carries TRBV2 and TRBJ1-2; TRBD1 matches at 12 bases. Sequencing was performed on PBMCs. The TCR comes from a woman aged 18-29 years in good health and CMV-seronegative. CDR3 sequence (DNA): TGTGCCAGCAGTCCCGGGACAGGGGGCTACTATGGCTACACCTTC. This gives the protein CASSPGTGGYYGYTF.